One sample yielded the 26 T cell receptor beta chains listed below, sequenced in a study of shared clonotypes between healthy human individuals. Measured with immunoSEQ multiplex PCR; TCRdb has only the in-frame clones, and not every one. The data show approximately 460,000 clones, with approximately 80% seen just once and 12% held by the top ten. Sequencing was performed on PBMCs. Every receptor here comes from a middle-aged woman in good health. Some clones in this sample may be carry-over from other donors' samples.

The rearrangement uses TRBV7-8 and TRBJ2-2, with D possibly matching TRBD1 (5 bases). The length of the CDR3 is 13 residues. The V gene lost 5 bases and the J gene lost 7 bases, with 11 bases spanning the gap. Germline loops: CDR1 SGHVS, CDR2 FQNEAQ. The CDR3 spells CASSQTVSGELFF. The CDR3 nucleotides are TGTGCCAGCAGCCAGACAGTCAGCGGGGAGCTGTTTTTT.

Notes on this clone: This likely traces to a read error, being one base from a far larger clone. The chain uses TRBV28 and TRBJ2-7; D perhaps matches TRBD1 (6 bases). The CDR3 extends over 12 amino acids. Germline values: CDR1 MDHEN, CDR2 SYDVKM. Between the trimmed V and J ends, which lost 6 bases and 4 bases, there was a span of 10 bases. The CDR3 coding sequence is TGTGCCAGCAGGGAACAGGGTTACGAGCAGTACTTC. It specifies CASREQGYEQYF.

The chain links TRBV11-2 to TRBJ2-5; 10 nucleotides align to TRBD1. Losses at the gene ends were 3 bases for V and 7 bases for J; bases not matched to a gene: 8. Germline values: CDR1 SGHAT, CDR2 FQNNGV. The CDR3 spans 15 residues. The CDR3 nucleotides are TGTGCCAGCAGCTTTGGGACAGGGGCCCCAGGGACCCAGTACTTC. Translating gives CASSFGTGAPGTQYF.

The rearrangement uses TRBV6-1 and TRBJ1-5; D gene uncertain. This CDR3 has 14 residues. V was pared by 4 bases and J by 1 base, with 8 bases between. Germline V gene sequence: CDR1 MNHNS, CDR2 SASEGT. CDR3 in DNA: TGTGCCAGCAGTGGGGTTCACAGCAATCAGCCCCAGCATTTT. Protein: CASSGVHSNQPQHF.

The chain recombines TRBV7-2 with TRBJ2-7; 13 bases align to TRBD2. The CDR3 loop spans 15 amino acids. V lost 1 base, J lost 7 bases, and 4 bases stayed unmatched. Germline V gives CDR1 SGHTA, CDR2 FQGNSA. The CDR3, as DNA: TGTGCCAGCAGCTTAGTACTAGCGGGAGGGAGGGAGCAGTACTTC. Translating it yields CASSLVLAGGREQYF. The full variable domain, in which reference TRBV7-2 and TRBJ2-7 provide the parts outside the CDR3, is GAGVSQSPSNKVTEKGKDVELRCDPISGHTALYWYRQSLGQGLEFLIYFQGNSAPDKSGLPSDRFSAERTGGSVSTLTIQRTQQEDSAVYLCASSLVLAGGREQYFGPGTRLTVT.

This rearrangement joins TRBV6-4 to TRBJ2-1; no reliable D call. V lost 3 bases, J lost 3 bases, and 9 bases lay in between. The CDR3 has 14 residues. Germline V gives CDR1 MRHNA, CDR2 SNTAGT. The CDR3 region is CASSEPVHYNEQFF. CDR3 DNA: TGTGCCAGCAGTGAACCGGTACACTACAATGAGCAGTTCTTC.

This chain links TRBV2 with TRBJ2-3; D is uncertain. CDR1 is SNHLY and CDR2 is FYNNEI in the germline V gene. V was trimmed by 3 bases and J by 2 bases, leaving 9 bases between them. The CDR3 loop spans 14 amino acids. For the CDR3, the DNA is TGTGCCAGCAGTGATCGAACCTCCACAGATACGCAGTATTTT. Translated, it gives CASSDRTSTDTQYF.

The chain uses TRBV7-9 and TRBJ2-7; 7 bases are shared with TRBD2. The CDR3 sequence is 14 residues long. J was trimmed by 0 bases and V by 3 bases; bases with no gene match: 2. The germline V gene has CDR1 SEHNR and CDR2 FQNEAQ (reference sequence). The CDR3 loop reads CASSFGLDSYEQYF. The CDR3 coding sequence is TGTGCCAGCAGCTTTGGACTAGACTCCTACGAGCAGTACTTC.

This clone was seen only once. This chain joins TRBV29-1 and TRBJ1-2; TRBD1 is a possible D gene (6 bases). From germline, CDR1 is SQVTM and CDR2 ANQGSEA. This CDR3 is built from 14 residues. Trimming left V 0 bases short and J 5 bases short, with 13 bases between. The CDR3 region is CSVEEAVRGYGYTF. For the CDR3, the DNA is TGCAGCGTTGAAGAAGCGGTCAGGGGATATGGCTACACCTTC.

This rearrangement joins TRBV2 to TRBJ2-1; 10 bases match TRBD1. V was pared by 2 bases and J by 9 bases, with 7 bases of the junction left unmatched. Per germline, CDR1 SNHLY and CDR2 FYNNEI. This CDR3 contains 15 residues. In DNA form, the CDR3 reads TGTGCCAGCAGTGAAATTTGGACAGGGGGGAGTGAGCAGTTCTTC. Its protein product is CASSEIWTGGSEQFF.

This clone has at least ten counts. At the DNA level, this CDR3 is encoded by other sequences in the same sample as well. V usage is TRBV4-1 and J usage is TRBJ1-2; D remains unclear. Germline lookup yields CDR1 MGHRA and CDR2 YSYEKL. V shed 0 bases and J shed 2 bases, with 10 bases lying between them. The CDR3 contains 15 residues. CDR3 sequence reads: CASSQDRLLNYGYTF. The CDR3 nucleotides read TGCGCCAGCAGCCAAGATCGGCTACTCAACTATGGCTACACCTTC.

This clone was detected ten times or more. The gene calls are TRBV11-3 and TRBJ2-3; D remains ambiguous. Per germline, CDR1 SGHNT and CDR2 YENEEA. The CDR3 runs to 14 residues. With 3 bases removed from V and 2 bases from J, the gap between germline ends came to 9 bases. CDR3 DNA: TGTGCCAGCAGCTTGATCGGAGACACAGATACGCAGTATTTT. Amino acid sequence: CASSLIGDTDTQYF. Together with reference TRBV11-3 and TRBJ2-3, the CDR3 gives the full variable domain: EAGVVQSPRYKIIEKKQPVAFWCNPISGHNTLYWYLQNLGQGPELLIRYENEEAVDDSQLPKDRFSAERLKGVDSTLKIQPAELGDSAVYLCASSLIGDTDTQYFGPGTRLTVL.

The chain is built from TRBV2 and TRBJ2-7; no definite D call. The CDR3 covers 13 residues. V lost 4 bases and J 3 bases, leaving 10 bases between the germline ends. Germline V gene lookup returns CDR1 SNHLY and CDR2 FYNNEI. The CDR3 nucleotides are TGTGCCAGCAGTGGCCAGGAGTACTACGAGCAGTACTTC. It codes for CASSGQEYYEQYF.

The rearrangement uses TRBV9 and TRBJ2-7; 11 nucleotides agree with TRBD2. The junction had 6 bases not matched to a gene; V was cut back by 2 bases and J by 5 bases. Germline CDR1 is SGDLS and CDR2 is YYNGEE. This CDR3 contains 15 residues. The CDR3: CASSVTSGLADEQYF. DNA for the CDR3: TGTGCCAGCAGCGTGACCTCGGGACTAGCGGACGAGCAGTACTTC. The full variable domain, completed using reference TRBV9 and TRBJ2-7, is DSGVTQTPKHLITATGQRVTLRCSPRSGDLSVYWYQQSLDQGLQFLIQYYNGEERAKGNILERFSAQQFPDLHSELNLSSLELGDSALYFCASSVTSGLADEQYFGPGTRLTVT.

This CDR3 reads CSVEIFGFREQFF. Written as DNA, the CDR3 is TGCAGCGTTGAAATATTTGGGTTTCGTGAGCAGTTCTTC. The V and J genes are TRBV29-1 and TRBJ2-1; D is ambiguous. This CDR3 comprises 13 residues. Germline values: CDR1 SQVTM, CDR2 ANQGSEA. V was trimmed by 2 bases and J by 9 bases, leaving 14 bases between them.

With regard to this clone: Different DNA sequences within this sample yield the same CDR3. V and J are TRBV9 and TRBJ2-1, with 8 bases lining up with TRBD1. The CDR3 spans 15 residues. Germline-derived CDR1 and CDR2 are SGDLS and YYNGEE. V lost 0 bases to trimming and J lost 2 bases; unmatched junction nucleotides: 1. The CDR3 loop is CASSVGTGTYNEQFF. The CDR3 nucleotides are TGTGCCAGCAGCGTAGGGACAGGGACCTACAATGAGCAGTTCTTC.

J is TRBJ2-1 and V is TRBV5-1; 8 positions agree with TRBD1. This CDR3 has 15 residues. V gave up 0 bases and J gave up 6 bases; unmatched junction bases: 5. Germline-derived CDR1 and CDR2 are SGHRS and YFSETQ. CDR3 loop: CASSLDGTGPNEQFF. In DNA, the CDR3 is TGCGCCAGCAGCTTGGATGGGACAGGACCCAATGAGCAGTTCTTC.

The rearrangement links TRBV4-2 to TRBJ2-7, with 8 bases aligning to TRBD1. Unmatched junction bases numbered 11, after V lost 1 base and J lost 12 bases. Germline V gene sequence: CDR1 LGHNA, CDR2 YNFKEQ. There are 14 residues in the CDR3. The chain's CDR3 is CASSQGPGQGVPYF. The CDR3 DNA is TGTGCCAGCAGCCAAGGGCCCGGACAGGGAGTTCCGTACTTC.

V and J are TRBV30 and TRBJ2-1; 10 bases agree with TRBD1. The CDR3 has 11 residues. Germline CDR1 reads GTSNPN; CDR2 reads SVGIG (reference sequence). Germline trimming cut 7 bases from V and 9 bases from J; bases unmatched to any gene: 3. CDR3 sequence: CALTGGGEQFF. The CDR3 bases are TGTGCCTTGACAGGGGGCGGTGAGCAGTTCTTC.

This chain links TRBV20-1 with TRBJ2-5, with D unclear. V shed 1 base and J shed 5 bases, with 2 bases lying between them. This CDR3 has 10 residues. CDR1 is DFQATT, CDR2 SNEGSKA, per germline (reference sequence). CDR3 amino acids: CSARAETQYF. For the CDR3, the DNA is TGCAGTGCTAGAGCTGAGACCCAGTACTTC.

The V and J genes are TRBV7-9 and TRBJ2-7; 7 bases are a match to TRBD1. Germline-derived CDR1 and CDR2 are SEHNR and FQNEAQ (reference sequence). This CDR3 spans 16 amino acids. Losses at the gene ends were 5 bases for V and 0 bases for J; bases not matched to a gene: 10. CDR3 protein: CASSNTREGASYEQYF. The CDR3, as DNA: TGTGCCAGCAGCAACACGAGAGAGGGGGCCTCCTACGAGCAGTACTTC.

In DNA, the CDR3 is TGTGCCACCAGCAGAGATCTGGTTTTGGACGAGGGCTACACCTTC. It is translated as CATSRDLVLDEGYTF. The chain combines TRBV15 with TRBJ1-2; no firm D call. V was trimmed by 0 bases and J by 8 bases, leaving 16 bases between them. This CDR3 has 15 residues. CDR1 and CDR2 from the germline V gene are LNHNV and YYDKDF (reference sequence).

This clone was counted ten times or more. This sample also contains other DNA sequences that code for the same CDR3. This chain joins TRBV29-1 and TRBJ2-7; D may correspond to TRBD1 or TRBD2 (5 bases each). With 1 base removed from V and 0 bases from J, the gap between germline ends came to 28 bases. CDR1 SQVTM and CDR2 ANQGSEA come from the germline V gene. The CDR3 is 20 amino acids. The chain's CDR3 is CSVEAWAEAGTRQSSYEQYF. The CDR3 DNA sequence: TGCAGCGTTGAAGCCTGGGCAGAGGCGGGTACCCGACAGAGCTCCTACGAGCAGTACTTC.

The chain has TRBV28 and TRBJ1-5, with 8 nucleotides matching TRBD1. The J segment lost 1 base and the V segment lost 6 bases, leaving 2 bases of the junction unmatched. The CDR3 runs to 14 residues. Germline V gene sequence: CDR1 MDHEN, CDR2 SYDVKM. The CDR3 here is CASSGQGSNQPQHF. Here the CDR3 DNA reads TGTGCCAGCAGCGGACAGGGCAGCAATCAGCCCCAGCATTTT.

The chain is built from TRBV7-8 and TRBJ2-1; 9 bases align to TRBD2. CDR3 length: 19 amino acids. Per germline, CDR1 SGHVS and CDR2 FQNEAQ. V was clipped by 5 bases and J by 4 bases; unmatched bases: 18. The CDR3 DNA is TGTGCCAGCAGCACCCGGGTGGCTAGCGGGATACTAACTTACAATGAGCAGTTCTTC. This translates into CASSTRVASGILTYNEQFF. The variable domain in full, completed from reference TRBV7-8 and TRBJ2-1, reads GAGVSQSPRYKVAKRGQDVALRCDPISGHVSLFWYQQALGQGPEFLTYFQNEAQLDKSGLPSDRFFAERPEGSVSTLKIQRTQQEDSAVYLCASSTRVASGILTYNEQFFGPGTRLTVL.

The genes are TRBV30 and TRBJ1-5; 8 bases match TRBD1. The V gene end was trimmed by 1 base and the J gene end by 7 bases; junction bases not matched to a gene: 3. The CDR3 extends over 13 amino acids. Per the germline V gene, CDR1 is GTSNPN and CDR2 is SVGIG (reference sequence). In nucleotides, the CDR3 is TGTGCCTGGAGTGATCGGACAGGGCAGCCCCAGCATTTT. As protein: CAWSDRTGQPQHF.